A single sample is the source of the 4 T cell receptor beta chains below, sequenced in a study of beta chain features in type 1 diabetes. Expressed TCRB transcripts got sequenced, as all isolated RNA was reverse transcribed. Generated by immunoSEQ multiplex PCR, the TCRdb table keeps only in-frame clones and is missing some. The sample has about 930,000 clones; under 20% are singletons. Specimen: naive CD4+ T cells from blood. Receptors originate from a woman under 30 in good health.

This clone was seen only a few times. This chain uses TRBV5-8 with TRBJ1-5; 7 bases map to TRBD1. Germline-derived CDR1 and CDR2 are SGHTS and YDEGEE. The junction had 11 bases not matched to a gene; V was cut back by 4 bases and J by 1 base. The CDR3 extends over 17 amino acids. The CDR3 reads CASSQGTDPRSNQPQHF. In DNA form, the CDR3 reads TGTGCCAGCAGCCAAGGGACAGACCCGCGAAGCAATCAGCCCCAGCATTTT.

The J gene is TRBJ2-4, the V gene TRBV9, with a tentative D call TRBD2 (6 bases). V was shortened by 0 bases and J by 2 bases, with 15 bases between the two germline ends. CDR3 length: 17 residues. Germline CDR1 reads SGDLS; CDR2 reads YYNGEE. CDR3 in DNA: TGTGCCAGCAGCGTAGAGGCCCACCGGGGGACCAAAAACATTCAGTACTTC. Its protein product is CASSVEAHRGTKNIQYF.

V usage is TRBV28 and J usage is TRBJ2-5, with D hard to call. Germline V gene sequence: CDR1 MDHEN, CDR2 SYDVKM. Trimming took 5 bases from V and 1 from J, leaving 8 bases between them. The CDR3 loop spans 13 amino acids. The CDR3 here is CASSVPGQETQYF. CDR3 DNA sequence: TGTGCCAGCAGTGTCCCCGGCCAAGAGACCCAGTACTTC.

This clone was seen a handful of times. This chain uses TRBV6-1 with TRBJ2-2; 10 bases map to TRBD2. Germline V gene data show CDR1 as MNHNS and CDR2 as SASEGT. V lost 3 bases, J lost 7 bases, and 17 bases stayed unmatched. The CDR3 runs to 19 residues. CDR3 nucleotides: TGTGCCAGCAGTGAGGTTTCACTTCTCGCTAGCGGGAGTATCGGGGAGCTGTTTTTT. Translating gives CASSEVSLLASGSIGELFF.